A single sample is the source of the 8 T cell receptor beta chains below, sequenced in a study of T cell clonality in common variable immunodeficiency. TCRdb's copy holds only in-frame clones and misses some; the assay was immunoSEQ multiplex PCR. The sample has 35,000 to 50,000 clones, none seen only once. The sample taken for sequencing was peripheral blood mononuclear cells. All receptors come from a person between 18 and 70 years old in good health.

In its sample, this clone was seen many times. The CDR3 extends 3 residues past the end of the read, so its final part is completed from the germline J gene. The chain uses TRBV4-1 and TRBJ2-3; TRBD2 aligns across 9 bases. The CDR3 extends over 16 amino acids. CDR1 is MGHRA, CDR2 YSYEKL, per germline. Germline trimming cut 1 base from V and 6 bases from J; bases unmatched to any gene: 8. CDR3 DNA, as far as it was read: TGCGCCAGCAGCCAAGTCCCCGCGGGGGGGCTTGATACG. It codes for CASSQVPAGGLDT. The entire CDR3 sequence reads CASSQVPAGGLDTQYF.

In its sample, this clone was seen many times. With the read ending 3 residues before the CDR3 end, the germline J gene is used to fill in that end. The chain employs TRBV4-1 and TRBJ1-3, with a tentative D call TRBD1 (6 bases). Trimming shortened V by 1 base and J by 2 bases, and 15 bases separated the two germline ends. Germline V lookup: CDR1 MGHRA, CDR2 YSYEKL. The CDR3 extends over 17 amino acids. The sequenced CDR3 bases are TGCGCCAGCAGCCAAGGGGATGGGGGCGCAGCTGGAAACACC. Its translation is CASSQGDGGAAGNT. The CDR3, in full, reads CASSQGDGGAAGNTIYF.

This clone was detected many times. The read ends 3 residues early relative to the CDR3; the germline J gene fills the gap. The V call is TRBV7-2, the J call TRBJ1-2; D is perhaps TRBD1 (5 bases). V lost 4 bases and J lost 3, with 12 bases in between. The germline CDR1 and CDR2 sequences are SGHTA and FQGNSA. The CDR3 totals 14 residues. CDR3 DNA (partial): TGTGCCAGCAGCTCGTCGCGGGGCGACTATGGC. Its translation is CASSSSRGDYG. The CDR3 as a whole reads CASSSSRGDYGYTF.

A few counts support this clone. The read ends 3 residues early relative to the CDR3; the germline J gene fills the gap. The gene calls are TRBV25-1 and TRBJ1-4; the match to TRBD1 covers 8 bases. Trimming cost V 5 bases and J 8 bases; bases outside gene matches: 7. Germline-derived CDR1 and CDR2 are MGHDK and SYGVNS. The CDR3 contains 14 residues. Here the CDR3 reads CASSPTGAVEKLFF. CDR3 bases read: TGTGCCAGCAGTCCGACAGGGGCGGTAGAAAAA.

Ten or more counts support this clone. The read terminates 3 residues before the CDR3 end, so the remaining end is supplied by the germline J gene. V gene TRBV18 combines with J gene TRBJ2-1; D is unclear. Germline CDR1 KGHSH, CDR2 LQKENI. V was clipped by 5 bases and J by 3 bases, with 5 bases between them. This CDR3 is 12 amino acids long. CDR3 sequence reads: CASSNSYNEQFF. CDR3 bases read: TGTGCCAGCTCAAACAGCTACAATGAG.

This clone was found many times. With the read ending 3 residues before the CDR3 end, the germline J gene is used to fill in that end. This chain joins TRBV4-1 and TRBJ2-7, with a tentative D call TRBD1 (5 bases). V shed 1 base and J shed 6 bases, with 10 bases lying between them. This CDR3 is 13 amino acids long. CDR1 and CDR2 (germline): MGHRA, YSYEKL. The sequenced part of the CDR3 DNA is TGCGCCAGCAGCCAAGCAGGGTTAGGCGAG. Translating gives CASSQAGLGE. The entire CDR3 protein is CASSQAGLGEQYF.

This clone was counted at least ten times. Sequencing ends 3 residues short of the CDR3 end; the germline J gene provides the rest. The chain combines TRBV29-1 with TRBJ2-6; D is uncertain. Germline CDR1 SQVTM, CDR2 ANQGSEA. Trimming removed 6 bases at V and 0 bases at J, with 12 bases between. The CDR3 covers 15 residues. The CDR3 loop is CSVVTVFSGANVLTF. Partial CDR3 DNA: TGCAGCGTGGTGACTGTTTTCTCTGGGGCCAACGTC.

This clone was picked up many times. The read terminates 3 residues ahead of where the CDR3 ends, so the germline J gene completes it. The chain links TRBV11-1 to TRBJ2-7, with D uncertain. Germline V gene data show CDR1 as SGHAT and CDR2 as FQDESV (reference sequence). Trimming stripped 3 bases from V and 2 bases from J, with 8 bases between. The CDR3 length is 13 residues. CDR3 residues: CASSFGTAYEQYF. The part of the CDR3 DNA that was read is TGTGCCAGCAGCTTTGGAACAGCCTACGAG.